The 4 T cell receptor beta chains listed next were all sequenced from one sample in a study of T cell repertoires in cytomegalovirus infection. No cognate antigen is known for these TCRs. One entry per CDR3 protein results from TCRdb running MiXCR on the reads. The sample has about 570,000 distinct CDR3 sequences, almost 40% seen once. Sequenced material: cultured PBMCs, taken from culture after CMV antigen stimulation. These receptors came from a human donor in good health (CMV status not recorded). Some clones in this sample may be carry-over from other donors' samples.

There are a few counts of this clonotype. The chain links TRBV7-2 to TRBJ2-5; 9 positions agree with TRBD2. The CDR3 contains 15 residues. Germline V CDR1 and CDR2: SGHTA, FQGNSA. Trimming took 4 bases from V and 7 from J; bases not matched to a gene: 10. CDR3 DNA: TGTGCCAGCAGCTCGGGCGGGGGGGTTCCCCGGACCCAGTACTTC. Protein: CASSSGGGVPRTQYF.

This clonotype appeared many times. The genes are TRBV7-2 and TRBJ2-1; 8 bases map to TRBD2. V was clipped by 3 bases and J by 6 bases; unmatched bases: 10. Germline loops: CDR1 SGHTA, CDR2 FQGNSA. The CDR3 spans 16 residues. Here the CDR3 reads CASSLKFGGASNEQFF. In DNA form, the CDR3 reads TGTGCCAGCAGCTTGAAGTTCGGGGGGGCCAGCAATGAGCAGTTCTTC.

The chain employs TRBV6-2 or TRBV6-3 and TRBJ2-7, with TRBD1 matching over 7 bases. J was trimmed by 2 bases and V by 5 bases; bases with no gene match: 9. The germline gives CDR1 MNHEY, CDR2 SVGEGT. The CDR3 is 15 residues long. CDR3 sequence: CASSERDSPAYEQYF. CDR3 nucleotide sequence: TGTGCCAGCAGTGAGAGGGACAGTCCCGCCTACGAGCAGTACTTC.

The chain is built from TRBV20-1 and TRBJ1-5; no clear D. Germline CDR1 DFQATT, CDR2 SNEGSKA (reference sequence). V lost 3 bases and J 4 bases, leaving 7 bases between the germline ends. The CDR3 totals 12 residues. CDR3 in amino acids: CSARGQNQPQHF. The CDR3 DNA reads TGCAGTGCTAGGGGTCAGAATCAGCCCCAGCATTTT.